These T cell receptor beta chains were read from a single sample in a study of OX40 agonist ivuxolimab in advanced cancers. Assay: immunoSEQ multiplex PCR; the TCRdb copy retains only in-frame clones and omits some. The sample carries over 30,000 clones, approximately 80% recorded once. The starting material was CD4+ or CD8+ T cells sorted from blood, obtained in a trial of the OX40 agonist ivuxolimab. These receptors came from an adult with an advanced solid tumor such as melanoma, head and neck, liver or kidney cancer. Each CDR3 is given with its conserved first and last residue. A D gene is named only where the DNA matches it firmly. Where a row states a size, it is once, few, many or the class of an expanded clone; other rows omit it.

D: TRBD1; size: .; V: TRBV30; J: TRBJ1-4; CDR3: CAWSGQGGKLFF; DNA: TGTGCCTGGAGCGGGCAGGGGGGAAAACTGTTTTTT
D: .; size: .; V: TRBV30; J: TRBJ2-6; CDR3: CAWSVGLLSSGANVLTF; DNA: TGTGCCTGGAGTGTGGGACTGTTAAGCTCTGGGGCCAACGTCCTGACTTTC
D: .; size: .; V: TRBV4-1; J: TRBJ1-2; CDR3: CASSQVSTGYGYTF; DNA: TGCGCCAGCAGCCAAGTATCGACAGGCTATGGCTACACCTTC
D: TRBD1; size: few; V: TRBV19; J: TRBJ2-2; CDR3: CASKVGTVGTGELFF; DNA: TGTGCCAGTAAGGTCGGGACAGTCGGGACCGGGGAGCTGTTTTTT
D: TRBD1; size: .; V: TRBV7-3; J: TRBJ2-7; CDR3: CASSLSRTGGAEQYF; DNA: TGTGCCAGCAGCTTAAGTAGGACAGGGGGCGCCGAGCAGTACTTC
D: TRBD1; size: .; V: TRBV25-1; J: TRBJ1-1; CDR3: CASSDDRVWLKAFF; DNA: TGTGCCAGCAGTGATGACAGGGTATGGCTTAAAGCTTTCTTT
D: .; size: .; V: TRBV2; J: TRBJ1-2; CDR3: CASSEASRETF; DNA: TGTGCCAGCAGTGAAGCGTCCAGGGAGACCTTC
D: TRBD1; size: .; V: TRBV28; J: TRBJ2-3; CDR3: CASSQTGLAGTQYF; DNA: TGTGCCAGCAGCCAGACAGGGTTGGCAGGGACGCAGTATTTT
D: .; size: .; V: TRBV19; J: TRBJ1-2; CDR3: CASRTDRNYGYTF; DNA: TGTGCCAGTAGGACGGACAGAAACTATGGCTACACCTTC
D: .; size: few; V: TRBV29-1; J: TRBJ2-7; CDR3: CSANKGTEQYF; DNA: TGCAGCGCTAACAAGGGTACGGAGCAGTACTTC
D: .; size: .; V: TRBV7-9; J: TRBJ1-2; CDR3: CASSQYLGSHGYTF; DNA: TGTGCCAGCAGCCAATACCTCGGTTCCCATGGCTACACCTTC
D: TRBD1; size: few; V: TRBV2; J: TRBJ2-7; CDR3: CASRGRTGGVYEQYF; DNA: TGTGCCAGCAGGGGTAGGACAGGGGGGGTCTACGAGCAGTACTTC
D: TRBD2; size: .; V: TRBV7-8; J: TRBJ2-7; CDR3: CASSIRLAGAFKYEQYF; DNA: TGTGCCAGCAGCATCCGACTAGCGGGAGCGTTTAAGTACGAGCAGTACTTC
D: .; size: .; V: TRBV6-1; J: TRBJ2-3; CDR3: CASSARARNTDTQYF; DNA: TGTGCCAGCAGTGCGAGGGCACGAAATACAGATACGCAGTATTTT
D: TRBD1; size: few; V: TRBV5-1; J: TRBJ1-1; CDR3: CASSFEQGSTTTTFF; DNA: TGCGCCAGCAGCTTTGAACAGGGGTCAACGACGACGACTTTCTTT
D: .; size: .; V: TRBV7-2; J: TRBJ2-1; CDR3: CASSLGRGFNEQFF; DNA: TGTGCCAGCAGCTTAGGTCGGGGCTTCAATGAGCAGTTCTTC
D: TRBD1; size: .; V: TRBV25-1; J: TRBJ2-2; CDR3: CASSEAQGDTGELFF; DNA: TGTGCCAGCAGTGAGGCGCAGGGGGACACCGGGGAGCTGTTTTTT
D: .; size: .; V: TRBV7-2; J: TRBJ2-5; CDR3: CASSLRDSQETQYF; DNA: TGTGCCAGCAGCTTACGCGACAGCCAAGAGACCCAGTACTTC
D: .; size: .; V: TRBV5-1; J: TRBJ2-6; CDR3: CASSLGTSRANVLTF; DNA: TGCGCCAGCAGCTTGGGTACATCGAGGGCCAACGTCCTGACTTTC
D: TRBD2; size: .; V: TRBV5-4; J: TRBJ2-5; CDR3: CASSGGQREGETQYF; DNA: TGTGCCAGCAGCGGTGGGCAGCGGGAGGGAGAGACCCAGTACTTC
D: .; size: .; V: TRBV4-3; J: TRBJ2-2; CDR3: CASSQELEGGSGELFF; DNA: TGCGCCAGCAGCCAAGAATTAGAAGGGGGGTCCGGGGAGCTGTTTTTT
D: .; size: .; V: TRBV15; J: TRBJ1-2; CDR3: CATSRDPVSEGYTF; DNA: TGTGCCACCAGCAGAGATCCCGTCTCGGAAGGCTACACCTTC
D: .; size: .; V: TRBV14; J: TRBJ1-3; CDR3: CASRGSGYTIYF; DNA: TGTGCCAGCAGAGGGTCCGGGTACACCATATATTTT
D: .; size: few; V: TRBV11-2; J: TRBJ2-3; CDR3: CASSSWTDTQYF; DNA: TGTGCCAGCAGCTCCTGGACAGATACGCAGTATTTT
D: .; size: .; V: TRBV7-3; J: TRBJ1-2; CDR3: CASSRGRNGYTF; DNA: TGTGCCAGCAGCCGGGGGAGGAATGGCTACACCTTC
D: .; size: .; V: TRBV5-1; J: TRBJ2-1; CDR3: CASSYWRGNEQFF; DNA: TGCGCCAGCAGTTATTGGCGGGGCAATGAGCAGTTCTTC
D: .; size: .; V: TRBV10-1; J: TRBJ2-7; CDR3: CASSESRTANVQYF; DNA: TGCGCCAGCAGTGAGTCGCGGACAGCTAATGTGCAGTACTTC
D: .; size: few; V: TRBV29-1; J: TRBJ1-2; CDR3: CSVERGNYGYTF; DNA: TGCAGCGTTGAACGGGGGAACTATGGCTACACCTTC
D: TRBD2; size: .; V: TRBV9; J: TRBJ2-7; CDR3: CASSVAGTSLYEQYF; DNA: TGTGCCAGCAGCGTAGCGGGGACTAGTCTCTACGAGCAGTACTTC
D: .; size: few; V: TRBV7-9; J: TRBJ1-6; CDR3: CASQWRGRGNSPLHF; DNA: TGTGCCAGCCAATGGAGGGGTCGAGGGAATTCACCCCTCCACTTT
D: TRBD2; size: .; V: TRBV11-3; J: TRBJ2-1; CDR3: CASSSGRLAGVGEQFF; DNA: TGTGCCAGCAGCTCCGGGCGACTAGCGGGAGTGGGTGAGCAGTTCTTC
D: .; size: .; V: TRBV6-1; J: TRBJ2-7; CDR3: CASRRYYEQYF; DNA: TGTGCCAGCCGGAGATACTACGAGCAGTACTTC
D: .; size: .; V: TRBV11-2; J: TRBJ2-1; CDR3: CASSLDSTSRGEQFF; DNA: TGTGCCAGCAGCTTAGATAGTACTAGCAGAGGTGAGCAGTTCTTC
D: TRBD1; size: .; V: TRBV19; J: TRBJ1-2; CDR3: CASSIRGAGYTF; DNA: TGTGCCAGTAGTATCAGGGGGGCGGGCTACACCTTC
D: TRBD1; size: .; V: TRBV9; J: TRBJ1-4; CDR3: CASSARQGTNEKLFF; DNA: TGTGCCAGCAGCGCTAGACAGGGAACTAATGAAAAACTGTTTTTT
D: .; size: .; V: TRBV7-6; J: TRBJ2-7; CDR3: CASSLWVSYEQYF; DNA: TGTGCCAGCAGCTTGTGGGTTTCCTACGAGCAGTACTTC
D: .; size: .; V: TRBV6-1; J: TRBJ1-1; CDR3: CASNRPTGEAFF; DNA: TGTGCCAGCAACCGACCCACAGGGGAAGCTTTCTTT
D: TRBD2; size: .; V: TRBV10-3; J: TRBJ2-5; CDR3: CAISESFSGGRETQYF; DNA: TGTGCCATCAGTGAGTCGTTTAGCGGGGGACGGGAGACCCAGTACTTC